This T cell receptor beta chain appears in the sequencing data of a study of radiation and T cells in renal cell carcinoma. Time point: baseline pretreatment blood. Treatment given: 15 Gy SBRT to primary tumor, nephrectomy 4 weeks later. The assay was immunoSEQ multiplex PCR, and TCRdb's table has in-frame clones only and misses some. Here the sample spans some 150,000 clones, roughly 84% being singletons. The sample here was blood, taken from a patient whose treatment included radiotherapy and nephrectomy. This TCR came from a woman aged 45 to 65 with renal cell carcinoma.

CDR3 sequence: CASSYDGGVSTEAFF. The CDR3, as DNA: TGTGCCAGCAGTTACGATGGGGGGGTTAGCACTGAAGCTTTCTTT. This chain joins TRBV6-5 and TRBJ1-1; D might be TRBD1 (5 bases). CDR3 length: 15 amino acids. V was clipped by 2 bases and J by 4 bases, with 14 bases between them. CDR1 and CDR2 (germline): MNHEY, SVGAGI.